Listed below are T cell receptor beta chains from one sample, sequenced in a study of blood T cell repertoires in COVID-19. Sequenced by immunoSEQ multiplex PCR; TCRdb stores in-frame clones only, minus some. Here the sample spans around 84,000 clones, approximately 86% being singletons. Material for sequencing was peripheral blood. These receptors were taken from a man of 80 years or more with active or convalescent COVID-19. The CDR3 runs from the conserved cysteine through the conserved F or W. Each record gives: J gene, D gene, V gene, clone size, CDR3 DNA, CDR3 protein. D genes are given only for firm matches. Size tells how often a clone was seen (once, few, many) or the class of an expanded clone, and some rows leave it out.

>TRBJ2-1|TRBD2|TRBV5-1|.
TGCGCCAGCAGCTTGGTGCTAGCGGGGGGCGATAATGAGCAGTTCTTC
CASSLVLAGGDNEQFF
>TRBJ2-3|TRBD2|TRBV27|.
TGTGCCAGCAGTTTATCCCTTCTAGCGGGACGCGCAGATACGCAGTATTTT
CASSLSLLAGRADTQYF
>TRBJ2-1|TRBD1|TRBV7-9|.
TGTGCCAGCAGTAGGGGACAGAGCTACAATGAGCAGTTCTTC
CASSRGQSYNEQFF
>TRBJ1-2|.|TRBV18|.
TGTGCCAGCTCACCAGACCCGGGGTTGGTTTCTTATGGCTACACCTTC
CASSPDPGLVSYGYTF
>TRBJ1-1|TRBD1|TRBV29-1|few
TGCAGCGTTGAAGGGGCAGGGGGCGGGAACACTGAAGCTTTCTTT
CSVEGAGGGNTEAFF
>TRBJ1-5|.|TRBV18|few
TGTGCCAGCTCACCGGGTCAGGGCACCCAGCCCCAGCATTTT
CASSPGQGTQPQHF
>TRBJ2-1|TRBD1|TRBV29-1|.
TGCAGCGTTGAAGATCAGAGGGGGCCTGAGCAGTTCTTC
CSVEDQRGPEQFF
>TRBJ1-2|.|TRBV7-9|.
TGTGCCAGCAGCTTAGAATTTGACACATATGGCTACACCTTC
CASSLEFDTYGYTF
>TRBJ1-1|TRBD1|TRBV9|.
TGTGCCAGCAGCCCAACCCAGGGGGCCAAGGCTTTCTTT
CASSPTQGAKAFF
>TRBJ1-4|.|TRBV5-1|few
TGCGCCAGCAGCCTAAGAACGGCAACTAATGAAAAACTGTTTTTT
CASSLRTATNEKLFF
>TRBJ1-2|.|TRBV10-3|.
TGTGCCATCAGTGACAGGCAACATGGAAGTTATGGCTACACCTTC
CAISDRQHGSYGYTF
>TRBJ2-3|.|TRBV5-4|.
TGTGCCAGCAGCCCGGAGCCGCGGTCCATTCACACAGATACGCAGTATTTT
CASSPEPRSIHTDTQYF
>TRBJ1-6|TRBD1|TRBV9|few
TGTGCCAGCAGCCTCCGACAGGGTCATTCACCCCTCCACTTT
CASSLRQGHSPLHF
>TRBJ1-1|.|TRBV19|.
TGTGCCAGTAGTATACCGCAGGGCCGAACTGAAGCTTTCTTT
CASSIPQGRTEAFF
>TRBJ1-2|TRBD1|TRBV2|.
TGTGCCAGCAGTGCGGACAGGGGTCACTATGGTTACACCTTC
CASSADRGHYGYTF
>TRBJ1-3|.|TRBV19|.
TGTGCCAGTAGTAGAACTCCCTCTGGAAACACCATATATTTT
CASSRTPSGNTIYF
>TRBJ1-1|TRBD1|TRBV19|few
TGTGCCAGTAGTACCTCGGGACAGATCACTGAAGCTTTCTTT
CASSTSGQITEAFF
>TRBJ1-2|.|TRBV30|.
TGTGCCTGTACCACCATGGTGACAGGTTATGGCTACACCTTC
CACTTMVTGYGYTF
>TRBJ1-6|TRBD1|TRBV6-4|.
TGTGCCAGCAGCCTCGACAGGGGAGGCTCACCCCTCCACTTT
CASSLDRGGSPLHF
>TRBJ1-1|.|TRBV29-1|.
TGCAGCGTTGAGGCCCAGGAGAACACTGAAGCTTTCTTT
CSVEAQENTEAFF
>TRBJ1-2|TRBD1|TRBV19|.
TGTGCCAGTAGTAGGGACAGAGCTAACTATGGCTACACCTTC
CASSRDRANYGYTF
>TRBJ2-5|.|TRBV29-1|.
TGCAGCGTTGCTGGGCAGGAGACCCAGTACTTC
CSVAGQETQYF
>TRBJ1-1|TRBD1|TRBV2|.
TGTGCCAGCAGTCTGACAGGGGTCAGCACTGAAGCTTTCTTT
CASSLTGVSTEAFF
>TRBJ1-2|.|TRBV18|.
TGTGCCAGCTCACCCATACCTGGGCAGGGCGGTGGCTACACCTTC
CASSPIPGQGGGYTF
>TRBJ1-5|TRBD1|TRBV27|.
TGTGCCAGCAGACAGGACAGGGGGGGATATAGCAATCAGCCCCAGCATTTT
CASRQDRGGYSNQPQHF
>TRBJ1-3|.|TRBV28|.
TGTGCCAGCAGCCTCGTCTCCCCGGGGGGTCTTTCTGGAAACACCATATATTTT
CASSLVSPGGLSGNTIYF
>TRBJ2-3|.|TRBV5-4|.
TGTGCCAGCAGCCCGGGCATGGGGCCAGATACGCAGTATTTT
CASSPGMGPDTQYF
>TRBJ1-5|.|TRBV18|.
TGTGCCAGCTCACCATACGGAAGGGAGGATCAGCCCCAGCATTTT
CASSPYGREDQPQHF
>TRBJ2-3|TRBD2|TRBV11-3|.
TGTGCCAGCAGCTTACCGCCGGGACTAGCGGGAGTTAGTGCGGCAGATACGCAGTATTTT
CASSLPPGLAGVSAADTQYF
>TRBJ2-5|TRBD2|TRBV4-2|few
TGTGCCAGCAGCCAAGAAAAGCAAGCGGGGGGGTATGTGGAGACCCAGTACTTC
CASSQEKQAGGYVETQYF
>TRBJ2-2|.|TRBV5-1|.
TGCGCCAGCAGCTTTTCCGGGAACACCGGGGAGCTGTTTTTT
CASSFSGNTGELFF
>TRBJ2-1|.|TRBV24-1|many
TGTGCCACCAGTGATTTGGACGCAGGGGCCTACAATGAGCAGTTCTTC
CATSDLDAGAYNEQFF
>TRBJ2-1|TRBD1|TRBV7-2|.
TGTGCCAGCAGCCGGCGGAGACAGGGTGCTGGGGAGCAGTTCTTC
CASSRRRQGAGEQFF
>TRBJ1-5|.|TRBV7-8|.
TGTGCCAGCAGCCGACGACAGCCTGCAGGGGAGCCCCAGCATTTT
CASSRRQPAGEPQHF
>TRBJ1-2|.|TRBV5-4|.
TGTGCCAGCAGCGCAAACACCCTCTATGGCTACACCTTC
CASSANTLYGYTF
>TRBJ1-5|.|TRBV7-8|.
TGTGCCAGCAGCTTAGGGCCGCGCAATCAGCCCCAGCATTTT
CASSLGPRNQPQHF
>TRBJ1-2|.|TRBV5-5|.
TGTGCCAGCAGCTTAAGGACAGATTATGGCTACACCTTC
CASSLRTDYGYTF
>TRBJ1-6|.|TRBV7-9|few
TGTGCCAGCAGCTTGGAGAGTTCACCCCTCCACTTT
CASSLESSPLHF
>TRBJ2-3|TRBD1|TRBV6-6|.
TGTGCCAGCAGTGGAACAGGGGGCCAGGCAGATACGCAGTATTTT
CASSGTGGQADTQYF
>TRBJ1-2|TRBD1|TRBV28|.
TGTGCCAGCACCTTGTATTTGACAGGGGGCTACACCTTC
CASTLYLTGGYTF
>TRBJ2-2|TRBD1|TRBV2|.
TGTGCCAGCAGCGAGACAGGGGGCCTCACCGGGGAGCTGTTTTTT
CASSETGGLTGELFF
>TRBJ1-4|TRBD1|TRBV18|.
TGTGCCAGCTCATCCGGGACAGGGGATGAAAAACTGTTTTTT
CASSSGTGDEKLFF
>TRBJ2-5|.|TRBV2|.
TGTGCCAGCAGTGAATACGGGAGAGGCGGAGAGACCCAGTACTTC
CASSEYGRGGETQYF
>TRBJ1-4|.|TRBV7-2|.
TGTGCCAGCAGCCCGACTTCAACCGGGACTTTTAGTGAAAAACTGTTTTTT
CASSPTSTGTFSEKLFF
>TRBJ2-5|TRBD2|TRBV7-2|.
TGTGCCAGCAGCCAAGCGGGAAGAGGGGAGACCCAGTACTTC
CASSQAGRGETQYF
>TRBJ1-6|TRBD1|TRBV28|.
TGTGCCAGCAGTTCGAGGGGGCAGGCCCATTCACCCCTCCACTTT
CASSSRGQAHSPLHF
>TRBJ2-2|TRBD1|TRBV6-5|.
TGTGCCAGCAGGCAGGGGGCCAACACCGGGGAGCTGTTTTTT
CASRQGANTGELFF
>TRBJ1-2|TRBD1|TRBV25-1|.
TGTGCCAGCAATATAAGAAGGGGGGACAGAAATGGCTACACCTTC
CASNIRRGDRNGYTF
>TRBJ2-1|TRBD1|TRBV6-4|.
TGTGCCAGCCGTCGGGACAGGGGGAACAATGAGCAGTTCTTC
CASRRDRGNNEQFF
>TRBJ2-5|TRBD1|TRBV19|.
TGTGCTGCAGGGGGACAGACCCAGTACTTC
CAAGGQTQYF
>TRBJ2-1|TRBD2|TRBV20-1|.
TGCAGTGCTAGTGACCCACTAGCGGGAGTCTACAATGAGCAGTTCTTC
CSASDPLAGVYNEQFF
>TRBJ1-5|TRBD1|TRBV24-1|.
TGTGCCACCAGACAGGGGTCAGGTCAGCCCCAGCATTTT
CATRQGSGQPQHF
>TRBJ2-1|.|TRBV6-6|.
TGTGCCAGCAGTTTACCGAGCTCCTACAATGAGCAGTTCTTC
CASSLPSSYNEQFF
>TRBJ1-2|TRBD1|TRBV7-2|.
TGTGCCAGCAGCCTAGGGACAGCAGCTAACTATGGCTACACCTTC
CASSLGTAANYGYTF
>TRBJ1-5|.|TRBV24-1|.
TGTGCCACCAGTGATGCGCATCCATTCGGGCCCCAGCATTTT
CATSDAHPFGPQHF